The 19 T cell receptor beta chains below all came from one sample that was sequenced in a study of cytomegalovirus exposure and HLA in healthy donors. The PCR employed 60 Vbeta primers together with 13 Jbeta primers. Measured with immunoSEQ multiplex PCR; TCRdb has only the in-frame clones, and not every one. The table lists around 150,000 clones, approximately 80% of them singletons. The specimen was PBMCs. All receptors derive from a young woman in good health and CMV-seronegative.

CDR3 DNA sequence: TGTGCCAGCAGCTTAGAGCGGGGGGCAGGGAAGGGCTACACCTTC. Amino acids: CASSLERGAGKGYTF. The V call is TRBV11-2, the J call TRBJ1-2; D might be TRBD1 (6 bases). The CDR3 contains 15 residues. Germline-derived CDR1 and CDR2 are SGHAT and FQNNGV. Trimming took off 0 bases at V and 8 bases at J, with 16 bases between the two ends.

The sample holds one count of this clone. The genes are TRBV18 and TRBJ2-5; D may be TRBD1 (6 bases). The V gene lost 3 bases and the J gene lost 2 bases, with 13 bases spanning the gap. CDR3 size: 15 residues. CDR1 KGHSH and CDR2 LQKENI come from the germline V gene. The CDR3 DNA sequence: TGTGCCAGCTCACCTATCCGGGACACTCAAGAGACCCAGTACTTC. Translating it yields CASSPIRDTQETQYF. The full variable domain, its missing parts supplied by reference TRBV18 and TRBJ2-5, is NAGVMQNPRHLVRRRGQEARLRCSPMKGHSHVYWYRQLPEEGLKFMVYLQKENIIDESGMPKERFSAEFPKEGPSILRIQQVVRGDSAAYFCASSPIRDTQETQYFGPGTRLLVL.

V and J are TRBV18 and TRBJ1-2; D call uncertain. The CDR3 extends over 14 amino acids. Germline V CDR1 and CDR2: KGHSH, LQKENI. The germline V and J ends were trimmed by 2 bases and 1 base, with 8 bases remaining between them. The CDR3 protein is CASSPSASNYGYTF. DNA for the CDR3: TGTGCCAGCTCACCAAGTGCCAGTAACTATGGCTACACCTTC.

This clone was recorded a few times. The rearrangement uses TRBV5-1 and TRBJ2-2; no firm D call. The CDR3 totals 15 residues. The germline V gene has CDR1 SGHRS and CDR2 YFSETQ. V lost 0 bases and J lost 3, with 9 bases in between. CDR3 amino acids: CASSLATPDTGELFF. The CDR3 nucleotides read TGCGCCAGCAGCTTGGCCACACCCGACACCGGGGAGCTGTTTTTT.

The genes are TRBV30 and TRBJ1-2, with D perhaps matching TRBD1 (6 bases). Between the trimmed V and J ends, which lost 3 bases and 7 bases, there was a span of 15 bases. CDR3 length: 13 residues. Germline V lookup: CDR1 GTSNPN, CDR2 SVGIG (reference sequence). CDR3 coding DNA: TGTGCCTGGAGACGACAGGCGAAGAGTGGCTACACCTTC. It is translated as CAWRRQAKSGYTF.

The chain has TRBV7-9 and TRBJ1-2; tentatively, D is TRBD1 (5 bases). CDR1 is SEHNR, CDR2 FQNEAQ, per germline (reference sequence). V lost 5 bases to trimming and J lost 6 bases, with 13 bases between them. The CDR3 runs to 13 residues. CDR3 in DNA: TGTGCCAGCAGCCCTGAAGGGGCCCATGGCTACACCTTC. Its translation: CASSPEGAHGYTF.

The chain carries TRBV7-8 and TRBJ1-6; TRBD1 matches at 8 bases. After removal of 5 bases from V and 2 bases from J, the junction contained 14 bases not matched to a gene. CDR3 length equals 19 residues. The germline V gene has CDR1 SGHVS and CDR2 FQNEAQ. The CDR3 protein is CASSPYRGSTKAYNSPLHF. For the CDR3, the DNA is TGTGCCAGCAGCCCATACAGGGGGTCCACGAAAGCCTATAATTCACCCCTCCACTTT.

The CDR3 loop reads CASSARLAKGGDTQYF. As DNA, the CDR3 is TGTGCCAGCAGCGCCCGACTAGCGAAGGGCGGGGATACGCAGTATTTT. This sequence joins TRBV7-9 and TRBJ2-3; 8 nucleotides agree with TRBD2. CDR1 is SEHNR and CDR2 is FQNEAQ in the germline V gene (reference sequence). The CDR3 extends over 16 amino acids. After removal of 5 bases from V and 6 bases from J, the junction contained 13 bases not matched to a gene.

V and J are TRBV19 and TRBJ2-5; a weak D match, TRBD2 (6 bases). CDR1 and CDR2 (germline): LNHDA, SQIVND (reference sequence). Trimming took 5 bases from V and 10 from J, leaving 20 bases between them. The CDR3 contains 14 residues. The CDR3 DNA follows: TGTGCCAGTAGTGCGGGGTTCCCCCCAACCGGCCAGTACTTC. It specifies CASSAGFPPTGQYF.

This clone was observed once. The genes are TRBV6-5 and TRBJ2-7, with TRBD2 as a possible D gene (5 bases). CDR3 length equals 11 residues. Trimming stripped 8 bases from V and 6 bases from J, with 11 bases between. Germline V CDR1 and CDR2: MNHEY, SVGAGI. CDR3 DNA sequence: TGTGCCAGCCAGAGAGGGCCCGAGCAGTACTTC. Residues: CASQRGPEQYF.

The chain links TRBV18 to TRBJ2-7, with 9 bases matching TRBD2. The V gene end was trimmed by 2 bases and the J gene end by 2 bases; junction bases not matched to a gene: 4. The CDR3 covers 15 residues. Germline V gene sequence: CDR1 KGHSH, CDR2 LQKENI. The CDR3 region is CASSPVAGVTYEQYF. The CDR3 DNA follows: TGTGCCAGCTCACCAGTAGCGGGGGTCACCTACGAGCAGTACTTC.

This rearrangement joins TRBV21-1 to TRBJ1-4. TRBV21-1 constitutes a pseudogene. The CDR3 runs 16 residues. For the CDR3, the DNA is TGTGCCAGCAGCAAAGGGGAGCAAACAGAAGATGAAAAACTGTTTTTT. Its translation is CASSKGEQTEDEKLFF.

The chain carries TRBV7-8 and TRBJ1-1, with TRBD1 as a possible D gene (5 bases). Trimming removed 2 bases at V and 1 base at J, with 17 bases between. CDR1 and CDR2 from the germline V gene are SGHVS and FQNEAQ. The CDR3 length is 17 residues. CDR3: CASSLRGRTKGNTEAFF. The CDR3 bases are TGTGCCAGCAGCTTAAGGGGCAGAACTAAAGGGAACACTGAAGCTTTCTTT.

The gene calls are TRBV9 and TRBJ2-3; tentatively, D is TRBD2 (6 bases). V shed 4 bases and J shed 7 bases, with 22 bases lying between them. CDR3 size: 16 residues. Germline V lookup: CDR1 SGDLS, CDR2 YYNGEE. The CDR3 DNA sequence: TGTGCCAGCAGCCCTTTGGGACTGCTAGGAACTAATACGCAGTATTTT. This codes for CASSPLGLLGTNTQYF.

This chain connects TRBV5-4 to TRBJ1-2, with TRBD1 as a possible D gene (6 bases). The CDR3 length is 15 residues. Trimming took off 6 bases at V and 3 bases at J, with 18 bases between the two ends. CDR1 is SGHNT and CDR2 is YYREEE in the germline V gene (reference sequence). For the CDR3, the DNA is TGTGCCAGCATCCGCTTGGGGGGGGCTGACTATGGCTACACCTTC. Amino acids: CASIRLGGADYGYTF.

The gene calls are TRBV5-1 and TRBJ2-2, with 14 nucleotides matching TRBD2. The germline V gene encodes CDR1 SGHRS and CDR2 YFSETQ. The CDR3 is 17 amino acids. With 4 bases clipped from V and 7 bases from J, the junction kept 9 bases outside the gene matches. Written as DNA, the CDR3 is TGCGCCAGCAGCCCCGGGACTAGCGGGGGAATAGTCGGGGAGCTGTTTTTT. Translation: CASSPGTSGGIVGELFF. The whole variable domain, filled in from reference TRBV5-1 and TRBJ2-2, reads KAGVTQTPRYLIKTRGQQVTLSCSPISGHRSVSWYQQTPGQGLQFLFEYFSETQRNKGNFPGRFSGRQFSNSRSEMNVSTLELGDSALYLCASSPGTSGGIVGELFFGEGSRLTVL.

The gene calls are TRBV6-1 and TRBJ1-3; D might be TRBD1 (5 bases). The V and J ends lost 6 bases and 0 bases respectively, with 6 bases between them. Germline V gene sequence: CDR1 MNHNS, CDR2 SASEGT. The length of the CDR3 is 13 residues. CDR3 DNA: TGTGCCAGCAGGGACACCTCTGGAAACACCATATATTTT. Translating gives CASRDTSGNTIYF.

The V call is TRBV2, the J call TRBJ2-7, with a tentative D call TRBD2 (5 bases). V was cut by 4 bases and J by 0 bases, with 16 bases left in between. The V gene's germline CDR1 is SNHLY and CDR2 FYNNEI. The length of the CDR3 is 16 residues. This CDR3 reads CASSGGRRGPSYEQYF. CDR3 DNA sequence: TGTGCCAGCAGTGGGGGAAGACGGGGTCCCTCCTACGAGCAGTACTTC.

DNA of the CDR3: TGTGCCAGCAGTGATGGGCAGTACATCCATCAGCCCCAGCATTTT. It specifies CASSDGQYIHQPQHF. The V and J genes are TRBV6-1 and TRBJ1-5; D is unclear. The CDR3 runs to 15 residues. Germline V CDR1 and CDR2: MNHNS, SASEGT. Trimming shortened V by 3 bases and J by 5 bases, and 14 bases separated the two germline ends.